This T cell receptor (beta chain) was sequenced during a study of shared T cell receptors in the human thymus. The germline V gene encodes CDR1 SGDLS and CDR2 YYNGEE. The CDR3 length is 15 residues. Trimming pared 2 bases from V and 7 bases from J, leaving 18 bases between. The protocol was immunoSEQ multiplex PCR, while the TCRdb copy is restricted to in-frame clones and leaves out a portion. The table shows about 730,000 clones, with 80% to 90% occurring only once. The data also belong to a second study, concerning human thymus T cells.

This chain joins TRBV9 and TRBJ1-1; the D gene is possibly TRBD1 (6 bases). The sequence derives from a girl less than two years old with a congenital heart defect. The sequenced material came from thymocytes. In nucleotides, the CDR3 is TGTGCCAGCAGCGTTCACAGGGAGATTAACTTTGAAGCTTTCTTT. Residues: CASSVHREINFEAFF.